These 24 T cell receptor beta chains were all obtained from the same sample, sequenced in a study of blood T cell repertoires in COVID-19 (dated by TCRdb to 2020 to 2021). The library was made by the immunoSEQ multiplex PCR assay. Entries here come from immuneACCESS through TCRdb and include only in-frame sequences with V and J called. Some clones fail to appear in such tables; in the studies checked, an unresolved V gene covers under half of the shortfall, and the cause of the remainder is unknown. Here the sample has approximately 230,000 clones; approximately 91% occur a single time. Around 2% of the sample lies in the top ten. Sample: peripheral blood. The receptors were gathered from a woman aged 35 to 49 who had recovered from COVID-19.

J is TRBJ2-6 and V is TRBV11-3; possibly TRBD2 for D (5 bases). Trimming shortened V by 5 bases and J by 0 bases, and 14 bases separated the two germline ends. The CDR3 has 17 residues. Germline loops: CDR1 SGHNT, CDR2 YENEEA. Written as DNA, the CDR3 is TGTGCCAGCAGCCCGAGGATCGGGGACTCTGGGGCCAACGTCCTGACTTTC. It yields the protein CASSPRIGDSGANVLTF.

V and J are TRBV7-3 and TRBJ2-7; D is perhaps TRBD2 (6 bases). Trimming pared 1 base from V and 6 bases from J, leaving 16 bases between. Germline assignment: CDR1 SGHTA and CDR2 FQGTGA. CDR3 length: 15 residues. CDR3 nucleotide sequence: TGTGCCAGCAGCTTAAGGTTAGGAGGGTTCGGCGAGCAGTACTTC. This encodes CASSLRLGGFGEQYF. The full variable domain, its missing parts supplied by reference TRBV7-3 and TRBJ2-7, is GAGVSQTPSNKVTEKGKYVELRCDPISGHTALYWYRQSLGQGPEFLIYFQGTGAADDSGLPNDRFFAVRPEGSVSTLKIQRTERGDSAVYLCASSLRLGGFGEQYFGPGTRLTVT.

The genes are TRBV7-3 and TRBJ2-1; the match to TRBD2 covers 7 bases. CDR1 and CDR2 from the germline V gene are SGHTA and FQGTGA. The CDR3 totals 14 residues. The V and J ends lost 2 bases and 7 bases, in that order; junction bases with no gene match: 5. The CDR3 here is CASSLGRVSNEQFF. The DNA for the CDR3 is TGTGCCAGCAGCTTAGGGAGGGTCAGTAATGAGCAGTTCTTC. Full variable domain (missing parts from reference TRBV7-3 and TRBJ2-1): GAGVSQTPSNKVTEKGKYVELRCDPISGHTALYWYRQSLGQGPEFLIYFQGTGAADDSGLPNDRFFAVRPEGSVSTLKIQRTERGDSAVYLCASSLGRVSNEQFFGPGTRLTVL.

The chain is built from TRBV7-2 and TRBJ2-1; D is uncertain. Germline V gene sequence: CDR1 SGHTA, CDR2 FQGNSA. The ends were cut back, 5 bases at V and 0 bases at J, with 8 bases in the middle. The length of the CDR3 is 14 residues. The CDR3 nucleotides read TGTGCCAGCAGCCTTCGGAGCTCCTACAATGAGCAGTTCTTC. The encoded protein is CASSLRSSYNEQFF.

This clone was counted only a few times. The CDR3 sequence is CASSQDPSDRGQGYTF. CDR3 nucleotide sequence: TGTGCCAGCAGCCAAGACCCCTCGGACAGGGGGCAGGGCTACACCTTC. The rearrangement joins TRBV3-1 (or the pseudogene TRBV3-2) to TRBJ1-2; 11 bases match TRBD1. The length of the CDR3 is 16 residues. J lost 8 bases, V lost 0 bases, and 8 bases had no gene match. Per the germline V gene, CDR1 is LGHDT and CDR2 is YNNKEL (reference sequence).

This rearrangement joins TRBV7-2 to TRBJ2-2, with TRBD2 matching 7 bases. The length of the CDR3 is 17 residues. V shed 5 bases and J 4 bases; nucleotides not matched to a gene: 13. CDR1 SGHTA and CDR2 FQGNSA come from the germline V gene. The DNA of the CDR3 is TGTGCCAGCAGCCTATCTCGGACTAGAATCTTCACCGGGGAGCTGTTTTTT. Translated: CASSLSRTRIFTGELFF.

The chain carries TRBV9 and TRBJ2-1; TRBD2 aligns across 11 bases. Losses at the gene ends were 4 bases for V and 8 bases for J; bases not matched to a gene: 11. The germline gives CDR1 SGDLS, CDR2 YYNGEE. This CDR3 contains 16 residues. In DNA form, the CDR3 reads TGTGCCAGCAGCCCTCAGCTAGCGGGGGGCATGGATGAGCAGTTCTTC. This codes for CASSPQLAGGMDEQFF.

The sample holds one count of this clone. The rearrangement joins TRBV19 to TRBJ1-6; 8 bases fit TRBD1. Trimming removed 8 bases from V and 7 bases from J; junction bases left unmatched: 4. Germline assignment: CDR1 LNHDA and CDR2 SQIVND (reference sequence). This CDR3 comprises 13 residues. CDR3 DNA sequence: TGTGCCAGTCAGGGACAGGTCAATTCACCCCTCCACTTT. Protein: CASQGQVNSPLHF. The variable domain in full, completed from reference TRBV19 and TRBJ1-6, reads DGGITQSPKYLFRKEGQNVTLSCEQNLNHDAMYWYRQDPGQGLRLIYYSQIVNDFQKGDIAEGYSVSREKKESFPLTVTSAQKNPTAFYLCASQGQVNSPLHFGNGTRLTVT.

The chain is built from TRBV19 and TRBJ2-6, with 10 positions matching TRBD2. Germline assignment: CDR1 LNHDA and CDR2 SQIVND (reference sequence). The CDR3 spans 17 residues. V shed 5 bases, J shed 3 bases, and the junction held 7 bases outside the gene matches. The CDR3 here is CASSLLAGVSGANVLTF. The CDR3 DNA reads as TGTGCCAGTAGTCTCCTAGCGGGAGTAAGTGGGGCCAACGTCCTGACTTTC.

The rearrangement joins TRBV19 to TRBJ1-1, with TRBD1 matching 9 bases. There are 14 residues in the CDR3. CDR1 is LNHDA, CDR2 SQIVND, per germline (reference sequence). J gave up 9 bases and V 5 bases, and 10 bases lay outside the gene matches. CDR3 loop: CASSARTGVDKAFF. CDR3 DNA: TGTGCCAGTAGTGCGCGGACAGGGGTTGATAAAGCTTTCTTT.

The CDR3 loop is CASSSLRGQTQYF. In nucleotides, the CDR3 is TGTGCCAGCAGTTCGCTCAGGGGGCAAACGCAGTATTTT. The rearrangement joins TRBV12-3 or TRBV12-4 to TRBJ2-3; 8 positions agree with TRBD1. Trimming cost V 4 bases and J 9 bases; bases outside gene matches: 6. The CDR3 has 13 residues.

The gene calls are TRBV7-2 and TRBJ1-2, with 9 bases aligning to TRBD1. CDR1 and CDR2 from the germline V gene are SGHTA and FQGNSA. The junction had 11 bases not matched to a gene; V was cut back by 4 bases and J by 2 bases. The CDR3 length is 17 residues. The CDR3 DNA is TGTGCCAGCAGCTCAACCGGGACAGGGCCAACAAACTATGGCTACACCTTC. This gives the protein CASSSTGTGPTNYGYTF.

This chain uses TRBV9 with TRBJ1-2; D unresolved. There are 14 residues in the CDR3. Trimming shortened V by 0 bases and J by 0 bases, and 6 bases separated the two germline ends. Germline V lookup: CDR1 SGDLS, CDR2 YYNGEE. CDR3 sequence reads: CASSVAGTNYGYTF. Here the CDR3 DNA reads TGTGCCAGCAGCGTAGCCGGTACTAACTATGGCTACACCTTC.

The V and J genes are TRBV6-5 and TRBJ2-5, with a possible D match to TRBD2 (6 bases). Germline CDR1 and CDR2: MNHEY and SVGAGI. CDR3 length: 12 residues. V was shortened by 4 bases and J by 5 bases, with 8 bases between the two germline ends. This chain's CDR3 is CASSSGGETQYF. In DNA form, the CDR3 reads TGTGCCAGCAGTTCCGGAGGGGAGACCCAGTACTTC.

The chain carries TRBV2 and TRBJ1-3; possibly TRBD1 for D (5 bases). The CDR3 spans 16 residues. Germline assignment: CDR1 SNHLY and CDR2 FYNNEI. Between the trimmed V and J ends, which lost 4 bases and 3 bases, there was a span of 16 bases. For the CDR3, the DNA is TGTGCCAGCAGTGCGAGTCGACAGAAGCTTGGAAACACCATATATTTT. Translated, it gives CASSASRQKLGNTIYF.

This clone was recorded once. The genes are TRBV6-2 or TRBV6-3 and TRBJ1-5, with TRBD1 matching over 8 bases. The germline V gene encodes CDR1 MNHEY and CDR2 SVGEGT. This CDR3 has 17 residues. V lost 2 bases to trimming and J lost 0 bases; unmatched junction nucleotides: 6. In nucleotides, the CDR3 is TGTGCCAGCAGTTACCGACGAGGACAGGGTAGCAATCAGCCCCAGCATTTT. The encoded protein is CASSYRRGQGSNQPQHF.

This chain links TRBV4-1 with TRBJ2-1; D is perhaps TRBD1 (7 bases). The CDR3 sequence is 13 residues long. The germline gives CDR1 MGHRA, CDR2 YSYEKL. V lost 1 base to trimming and J lost 10 bases, with 11 bases between them. The CDR3 DNA reads TGCGCCAGCAGCCAAGCCCCAGGGGGGGAGCAGTTCTTC. Residues: CASSQAPGGEQFF.

The rearrangement joins TRBV7-3 to TRBJ1-1; 8 positions agree with TRBD1. CDR1 is SGHTA, CDR2 FQGTGA, per germline. This CDR3 region has 13 residues. V shed 9 bases and J 1 base; nucleotides not matched to a gene: 4. In nucleotides, the CDR3 is TGTGCCAGTAGCACAGGGGGGAACACTGAAGCTTTCTTT. Its translation is CASSTGGNTEAFF.

The chain recombines TRBV6-5 with TRBJ1-2; tentative D call: TRBD1 (6 bases). The CDR3 extends over 15 amino acids. V was trimmed by 6 bases and J by 7 bases, leaving 21 bases between them. Germline V gives CDR1 MNHEY, CDR2 SVGAGI. The CDR3 DNA reads TGTGCCAGCAGACCGCCGGGCAGGGGCTCTCCTGGCTACACCTTC. Translating gives CASRPPGRGSPGYTF.

The chain joins TRBV28 to TRBJ1-2, with a weak D call TRBD1 (6 bases). This CDR3 comprises 13 residues. Trimming removed 5 bases at V and 6 bases at J, with 13 bases between. The V gene's germline CDR1 is MDHEN and CDR2 SYDVKM. The CDR3 DNA sequence: TGTGCCAGCAGTCCCGATCGGACAGATGGCTACACCTTC. Protein sequence: CASSPDRTDGYTF.

A few counts support this clone. V and J are TRBV15 and TRBJ1-5; perhaps TRBD1 as D (6 bases). This CDR3 comprises 12 residues. Trimming pared 11 bases from V and 4 bases from J, leaving 12 bases between. Germline values: CDR1 LNHNV, CDR2 YYDKDF (reference sequence). The CDR3 spells CAAGQPNQPQHF. The CDR3 DNA follows: TGTGCCGCAGGACAGCCGAATCAGCCCCAGCATTTT. The variable domain in full, with the rest retrieved from reference TRBV15 and TRBJ1-5, is DAMVIQNPRYQVTQFGKPVTLSCSQTLNHNVMYWYQQKSSQAPKLLFHYYDKDFNNEADTPDNFQSRRPNTSFCFLDIRSPGLGDTAMYLCAAGQPNQPQHFGDGTRLSIL.

The chain uses TRBV11-3 and TRBJ2-3; possible D gene TRBD2, 6 bases. CDR1 is SGHNT, CDR2 YENEEA, per germline. The CDR3 contains 17 residues. V gave up 1 base and J gave up 3 bases, with 17 bases separating them. CDR3 sequence (DNA): TGTGCCAGCAGCTTAGGGGCCCCCGGGAGCCCTACAGATACGCAGTATTTT. Amino acids: CASSLGAPGSPTDTQYF.

The V call is TRBV2, the J call TRBJ2-2, with 10 bases identical to TRBD2. The CDR3 is 15 amino acids. V was clipped by 6 bases and J by 7 bases; unmatched bases: 8. Germline loops: CDR1 SNHLY, CDR2 FYNNEI. The CDR3 loop is CASSSSGRSVGELFF. DNA of the CDR3: TGTGCCAGCAGCTCTAGCGGGAGAAGCGTCGGGGAGCTGTTTTTT.

The chain employs TRBV5-1 and TRBJ1-5, with D uncertain. The germline V and J ends were trimmed by 4 bases and 6 bases, with 17 bases remaining between them. Per the germline V gene, CDR1 is SGHRS and CDR2 is YFSETQ. The CDR3 sequence is 15 residues long. CDR3 bases: TGCGCCAGCAGCCCGACCGGGGATTGGTCTCAGCCCCAGCATTTT. It is translated as CASSPTGDWSQPQHF.